This T cell receptor beta chain stems from a study of cytomegalovirus exposure and HLA in healthy donors. The PCR had 60 Vbeta and 13 Jbeta primers. The data were produced by immunoSEQ multiplex PCR, yet TCRdb's version contains in-frame clones alone and is incomplete. The data contain roughly 150,000 clones, around 77% of them singletons. CDR3 size: 13 residues. Trimming removed 3 bases at V and 2 bases at J, with 7 bases between. Per the germline V gene, CDR1 is MDHEN and CDR2 is SYDVKM. Study-wide results and limits: While the bulk of TCR sequences proved rare, some public TCRs turned up in many donors. In a later analysis, HLA-associated TCR beta chains were more clonally expanded than equally common others. The study carried out a later analysis of TCR beta sequences. It associated around 17,000 of them with specific HLA alleles at a false discovery rate of 0.05. TCR beta sequences reportedly predicted most subjects' HLA-A and HLA-B alleles accurately.

Concerning this clone itself: The antigen is undetermined.

Sequenced input: PBMCs. The clonotype was recovered from a man aged 25-40 years in good health and CMV-seronegative. This chain joins TRBV28 and TRBJ1-2, with D maybe TRBD1 (6 bases). The CDR3 reads CASSFQGNYGYTF. The CDR3 DNA follows: TGTGCCAGCAGTTTTCAGGGGAACTATGGCTACACCTTC.